A single sample is the source of the 8 T cell receptor beta chains below, sequenced in a study of OX40 agonist ivuxolimab in advanced cancers. Profiling relied on immunoSEQ multiplex PCR, and the TCRdb table lists in-frame clones only, not all of them. The repertoire holds about 86,000 clones, with around 90% as singletons. Sequences were derived from CD4+ or CD8+ T cells sorted from blood, sampled in a trial of the OX40 agonist ivuxolimab. The origin of the receptors is an adult with an advanced solid tumor such as melanoma, head and neck, liver or kidney cancer.

This chain connects TRBV6-6 to TRBJ1-5, with D possibly being TRBD1 (6 bases). There are 15 residues in the CDR3. In germline, CDR1 is MNHNY, CDR2 SVGAGI (reference sequence). With 4 bases removed from V and 11 bases from J, the gap between germline ends came to 21 bases. CDR3 sequence: CASSSSRGEGSTQHF. The CDR3 DNA reads TGTGCCAGCAGTTCCTCGAGGGGGGAAGGCAGTACCCAGCATTTT.

This clone was seen only a few times. The chain recombines TRBV30 with TRBJ2-5; 7 nucleotides line up with TRBD2. Trimming cost V 2 bases and J 5 bases; bases outside gene matches: 14. CDR1 and CDR2 from the germline V gene are GTSNPN and SVGIG (reference sequence). The CDR3 is 16 amino acids. CDR3 amino acids: CAWSLGGLGAGETQYF. CDR3 coding DNA: TGTGCCTGGAGTCTCGGCGGACTAGGGGCGGGGGAGACCCAGTACTTC.

This clone came up a few times. The rearrangement joins TRBV7-8 to TRBJ1-5; no definite D call. The CDR3 is made up of 14 amino acids. The V end was cut by 2 bases, the J end by 1 base, with 6 bases between. Germline V gives CDR1 SGHVS, CDR2 FQNEAQ. CDR3 DNA: TGTGCCAGCAGCTTACAGGCAAGCAATCAGCCCCAGCATTTT. It codes for CASSLQASNQPQHF.

The chain couples TRBV5-6 to TRBJ2-6; tentatively, D is TRBD2 (5 bases). The germline gives CDR1 SGHDT, CDR2 YYEEEE. Trimming cost V 3 bases and J 0 bases, with 10 bases left between them. This CDR3 spans 16 amino acids. CDR3 loop: CASSSFGGSGANVLTF. The CDR3 region has the DNA TGTGCCAGCAGCTCCTTTGGAGGCTCTGGGGCCAACGTCCTGACTTTC.

The chain couples TRBV5-1 to TRBJ1-4; tentative D call: TRBD1 (6 bases). The CDR3 is 14 residues long. Germline V lookup: CDR1 SGHRS, CDR2 YFSETQ. The V end was cut by 0 bases, the J end by 6 bases, with 9 bases between. CDR3 bases: TGCGCCAGCAGCTTGGAGAGGGGGGATGAAAAACTGTTTTTT. This translates into CASSLERGDEKLFF.

This clone was detected once. The chain employs TRBV6-5 and TRBJ2-5; 11 bases agree with TRBD2. J lost 4 bases, V lost 0 bases, and 4 bases had no gene match. This CDR3 has 16 amino acids. From germline, CDR1 is MNHEY and CDR2 SVGAGI. This chain's CDR3 is CASSYSGLAGGETQYF. The CDR3 nucleotides are TGTGCCAGCAGTTACTCGGGGCTAGCGGGAGGAGAGACCCAGTACTTC.

This chain uses TRBV28 with TRBJ2-2, with D possibly being TRBD2 (6 bases). The length of the CDR3 is 17 residues. Germline V gene data show CDR1 as MDHEN and CDR2 as SYDVKM. Trimming left V 1 base short and J 4 bases short, with 16 bases between. The CDR3 region is CASSLFWGLKLTGELFF. The CDR3 DNA follows: TGTGCCAGCAGTTTATTTTGGGGACTCAAGCTCACCGGGGAGCTGTTTTTT.

This sequence joins TRBV6-1 and TRBJ2-1; D possibly corresponds to TRBD2 (5 bases). The CDR3 is 15 amino acids. V lost 7 bases to trimming and J lost 0 bases, with 13 bases between them. CDR1 is MNHNS, CDR2 SASEGT, per germline. CDR3 nucleotide sequence: TGTGCCAGCACTGAGACTATGTCCTCCTACAATGAGCAGTTCTTC. Its translation is CASTETMSSYNEQFF.